These 27 T cell receptor beta chains originate from one sample sequenced in a study of T cell responses to AZD1222 COVID-19 vaccine. Method: immunoSEQ multiplex PCR; TCRdb's copy keeps in-frame clones and lacks some. This table holds around 220,000 clones, approximately 94% found once. The material sequenced was peripheral blood, taken 28 days after the second dose of the MenACWY control vaccine. The receptors stem from an adult who received the MenACWY meningococcal vaccine as a control.

The chain links TRBV4-2 to TRBJ2-1, with 10 bases identical to TRBD1. V gave up 4 bases and J gave up 5 bases; unmatched junction bases: 5. CDR1 is LGHNA, CDR2 YNFKEQ, per germline. The CDR3 is made up of 15 amino acids. The CDR3 spells CASSPGGTGDNEQFF. As DNA, the CDR3 is TGTGCCAGCAGCCCTGGCGGGACAGGGGACAATGAGCAGTTCTTC.

CDR3 sequence: CASSLRQGLEKLFF. The CDR3 DNA sequence: TGTGCCAGCAGCTTGCGACAGGGTCTTGAAAAACTGTTTTTT. The chain couples TRBV7-9 to TRBJ1-4, with TRBD1 matching 7 bases. V trimming: 3 bases; J trimming: 7 bases; junction bases outside the gene matches: 5. The CDR3 length is 14 residues. The germline gives CDR1 SEHNR, CDR2 FQNEAQ (reference sequence).

This chain connects TRBV6-2 or TRBV6-3 to TRBJ2-7; 10 bases map to TRBD2. In germline, CDR1 is MNHEY, CDR2 SVGEGT. Trimming cost V 2 bases and J 6 bases; bases outside gene matches: 7. The CDR3 is 15 residues long. The CDR3 sequence is CASSYQAGGSFEQYF. CDR3 coding DNA: TGTGCCAGCAGTTACCAAGCGGGAGGGTCTTTCGAGCAGTACTTC.

The chain combines TRBV7-2 with TRBJ1-5; 7 nucleotides line up with TRBD1. Germline V gene sequence: CDR1 SGHTA, CDR2 FQGNSA. J lost 3 bases, V lost 5 bases, and 4 bases had no gene match. The CDR3 consists of 14 residues. CDR3 nucleotides: TGTGCCAGCAGCCGGGGACAGAACAATCAGCCCCAGCATTTT. It specifies CASSRGQNNQPQHF.

This clone was seen only once. V is TRBV6-6 and J is TRBJ1-1; no clear D gene. The CDR3 extends over 14 amino acids. The V gene lost 3 bases and the J gene lost 0 bases, with 8 bases spanning the gap. Looked up from germline, CDR1 is MNHNY and CDR2 is SVGAGI (reference sequence). CDR3 coding DNA: TGTGCCAGCAGTTATCTGGGATTGAACACTGAAGCTTTCTTT. Translation: CASSYLGLNTEAFF.

This chain uses TRBV7-2 with TRBJ2-7; D not resolved. The V and J ends lost 8 bases and 2 bases respectively, with 19 bases between them. CDR1 and CDR2 from the germline V gene are SGHTA and FQGNSA. This CDR3 spans 15 amino acids. In nucleotides, the CDR3 is TGTGCCAGCTCTATGGCTCCGGGTCTCACCTACGAGCAGTACTTC. As protein: CASSMAPGLTYEQYF.

This rearrangement joins TRBV2 to TRBJ2-7; no clear D. Trimming shortened V by 4 bases and J by 4 bases, and 5 bases separated the two germline ends. The CDR3 loop spans 11 amino acids. Germline lookup yields CDR1 SNHLY and CDR2 FYNNEI. The CDR3 sequence is CASSAAYEQYF. The CDR3 nucleotides read TGTGCCAGCAGTGCTGCTTACGAGCAGTACTTC. The entire variable domain, with the rest obtained from reference TRBV2 and TRBJ2-7, is as follows: EPEVTQTPSHQVTQMGQEVILRCVPISNHLYFYWYRQILGQKVEFLVSFYNNEISEKSEIFDDQFSVERPDGSNFTLKIRSTKLEDSAMYFCASSAAYEQYFGPGTRLTVT.

V is TRBV5-1 and J is TRBJ1-3; no clear D gene. This CDR3 comprises 15 residues. CDR1 and CDR2 (germline): SGHRS, YFSETQ. With 0 bases removed from V and 2 bases from J, the gap between germline ends came to 9 bases. The CDR3 here is CASSLEGPTGNTIYF. CDR3 DNA sequence: TGCGCCAGCAGCTTGGAAGGGCCCACTGGAAACACCATATATTTT.

This chain connects TRBV6-5 to TRBJ2-7; D might be TRBD2 (5 bases). Trimming cost V 0 bases and J 9 bases, with 21 bases left between them. Looked up from germline, CDR1 is MNHEY and CDR2 is SVGAGI. This CDR3 spans 16 amino acids. CDR3 in DNA: TGTGCCAGCAGTTACTCAACCCTGCCAGAGACCGAGGGGCAGTACTTC. Protein product: CASSYSTLPETEGQYF.

The chain links TRBV14 to TRBJ2-5; D possibly matches TRBD1 or TRBD2 (5 bases each). Germline lookup yields CDR1 SGHDN and CDR2 FVKESK. The V end lost 5 bases, the J end lost 7 bases, and 14 bases lay between the germline ends. The CDR3 runs to 13 residues. CDR3 nucleotides: TGTGCCAGCAGCGACCTAGTTGGGGGGACCCAGTACTTC. Its protein is CASSDLVGGTQYF. The full variable domain, with the rest looked up from reference TRBV14 and TRBJ2-5, is EAGVTQFPSHSVIEKGQTVTLRCDPISGHDNLYWYRRVMGKEIKFLLHFVKESKQDESGMPNNRFLAERTGGTYSTLKVQPAELEDSGVYFCASSDLVGGTQYFGPGTRLLVL.

The J gene is TRBJ1-1, the V gene TRBV28, with a tentative D call TRBD1 (5 bases). With 8 bases removed from V and 3 bases from J, the gap between germline ends came to 19 bases. This CDR3 is built from 15 residues. The germline V gene has CDR1 MDHEN and CDR2 SYDVKM. DNA for the CDR3: TGTGCCAGCCGGGGAGGGGCGGCCGGGCACACTGAAGCTTTCTTT. Translating it yields CASRGGAAGHTEAFF.

The chain couples TRBV28 to TRBJ2-6; a weak D match, TRBD2 (5 bases). Trimming stripped 6 bases from V and 2 bases from J, with 11 bases between. This CDR3 is 15 amino acids long. Germline loops: CDR1 MDHEN, CDR2 SYDVKM. This chain's CDR3 is CASSGVVTGANVLTF. CDR3 nucleotide sequence: TGTGCCAGCAGCGGGGTAGTCACTGGGGCCAACGTCCTGACTTTC.

The V gene is TRBV28, the J gene TRBJ1-5; D might be TRBD1 (5 bases). The V end lost 5 bases, the J end lost 7 bases, and 18 bases lay between the germline ends. Germline CDR1 MDHEN, CDR2 SYDVKM. The CDR3 has 15 residues. The CDR3 DNA is TGTGCCAGCAGTGCCCCCGGGGGGGAAAGACAGCCCCAGCATTTT. Encoded protein: CASSAPGGERQPQHF.

V and J are TRBV7-8 and TRBJ1-5, with 8 bases identical to TRBD1. The CDR3 has 14 residues. V shed 5 bases, J shed 7 bases, and the junction held 7 bases outside the gene matches. The germline V gene has CDR1 SGHVS and CDR2 FQNEAQ. The CDR3, as DNA: TGTGCCAGCAGCCGAGGACAGGGCGACCAGCCCCAGCATTTT. It encodes CASSRGQGDQPQHF.

The rearrangement links TRBV11-2 to TRBJ2-3; D could derive from TRBD1 or TRBD2 (5 bases each). V lost 0 bases and J lost 5, with 12 bases in between. CDR1 SGHAT and CDR2 FQNNGV come from the germline V gene. The CDR3 contains 15 residues. For the CDR3, the DNA is TGTGCCAGCAGCTTAGAAGCGTTGAGGGGAGATACGCAGTATTTT. It translates to CASSLEALRGDTQYF.

The chain recombines TRBV3-1 (or the pseudogene TRBV3-2) with TRBJ2-3; 9 bases map to TRBD2. The CDR3 has 16 amino acids. The trim removed 4 bases at V and 6 bases at J, leaving 11 bases unmatched. Germline lookup yields CDR1 LGHDT and CDR2 YNNKEL (reference sequence). The CDR3 here is CASSRRGAGGPDTQYF. The CDR3 bases are TGTGCCAGCAGCCGGCGTGGAGCGGGAGGCCCCGATACGCAGTATTTT.

The chain is built from TRBV25-1 and TRBJ2-1; D is ambiguous. Germline V lookup: CDR1 MGHDK, CDR2 SYGVNS. The CDR3 is 11 amino acids. V lost 2 bases to trimming and J lost 5 bases, with 1 base between them. CDR3 sequence (DNA): TGTGCCAGCAGTGAACACAATGAGCAGTTCTTC. This encodes CASSEHNEQFF.

The J gene is TRBJ2-7, the V gene TRBV4-3; D is perhaps TRBD2 (5 bases). Trimming left V 4 bases short and J 5 bases short, with 24 bases between. Germline V lookup: CDR1 LGHNA, CDR2 YSLEER. This CDR3 is 17 amino acids long. DNA of the CDR3: TGCGCCAGCAGCCCGAGGGTAGAAAGGGAAATAATCGACGAGCAGTACTTC. Translation gives CASSPRVEREIIDEQYF.

The genes are TRBV9 and TRBJ2-7; D unclear. This CDR3 has 14 residues. The germline CDR1 and CDR2 sequences are SGDLS and YYNGEE. Between the trimmed V and J ends, which lost 0 bases and 4 bases, there was a span of 11 bases. Here the CDR3 reads CASSVAPYAYEQYF. CDR3 DNA sequence: TGTGCCAGCAGCGTAGCCCCCTACGCATACGAGCAGTACTTC.

The V gene is TRBV28, the J gene TRBJ2-7; the D gene could be TRBD1 or TRBD2 (5 bases each). The CDR3 sequence is 18 residues long. Trimming took 2 bases from V and 4 from J, leaving 24 bases between them. Germline values: CDR1 MDHEN, CDR2 SYDVKM. CDR3 sequence (DNA): TGTGCCAGCAGTTTAGGGGTGTGGGGGAGCCACAGGTTTTACGAGCAGTACTTC. Translating gives CASSLGVWGSHRFYEQYF.

The chain links TRBV30 to TRBJ1-5; 9 bases fit TRBD1. Trimming removed 0 bases from V and 4 bases from J; junction bases left unmatched: 1. Germline assignment: CDR1 GTSNPN and CDR2 SVGIG (reference sequence). There are 14 residues in the CDR3. As DNA, the CDR3 is TGTGCCTGGAGTGTAGGACAGGGGAATCAGCCCCAGCATTTT. Amino acid sequence: CAWSVGQGNQPQHF.

The chain uses TRBV4-2 and TRBJ2-5; D unresolved. Deletions cut 1 base from V and 4 bases from J, with 13 bases between. From germline, CDR1 is LGHNA and CDR2 YNFKEQ. The CDR3 consists of 15 residues. Here the CDR3 reads CASSQATNGVETQYF. As DNA, the CDR3 is TGTGCCAGCAGCCAAGCGACGAATGGGGTAGAGACCCAGTACTTC.

This clone was seen once. V and J are TRBV3-1 (or the pseudogene TRBV3-2) and TRBJ2-1, with a tentative D call TRBD1 (6 bases). CDR1 is LGHDT, CDR2 YNNKEL, per germline (reference sequence). There are 15 residues in the CDR3. Trimming left V 0 bases short and J 6 bases short, with 12 bases between. CDR3 sequence (DNA): TGTGCCAGCAGCCAAGAGCCAGGGGTTTCCAATGAGCAGTTCTTC. Its translation: CASSQEPGVSNEQFF.

The table lists this clone with a few counts. The chain joins TRBV6-4 to TRBJ2-6; D not certain. Germline loops: CDR1 MRHNA, CDR2 SNTAGT. Trimming removed 2 bases at V and 0 bases at J, with 2 bases between. This CDR3 contains 14 residues. CDR3 in DNA: TGTGCCAGCAGTGACCGCTCTGGGGCCAACGTCCTGACTTTC. Translated: CASSDRSGANVLTF.

This rearrangement joins TRBV9 to TRBJ2-3; weak D call: TRBD2 (5 bases). Germline CDR1 is SGDLS and CDR2 is YYNGEE. The CDR3 spans 15 residues. Trimming removed 0 bases at V and 4 bases at J, with 12 bases between. CDR3 region: CASSVGGLSSDTQYF. CDR3 nucleotides: TGTGCCAGCAGCGTAGGAGGGCTGTCGTCAGATACGCAGTATTTT. Using reference TRBV9 and TRBJ2-3 for the parts outside the CDR3, the full variable domain is DSGVTQTPKHLITATGQRVTLRCSPRSGDLSVYWYQQSLDQGLQFLIQYYNGEERAKGNILERFSAQQFPDLHSELNLSSLELGDSALYFCASSVGGLSSDTQYFGPGTRLTVL.

The chain combines TRBV28 with TRBJ1-4, with TRBD1 matching over 7 bases. CDR3 size: 15 residues. V shed 4 bases, J shed 6 bases, and the junction held 8 bases outside the gene matches. The V gene's germline CDR1 is MDHEN and CDR2 SYDVKM. The CDR3 DNA reads as TGTGCCAGCAGTTCCGTGGCAGGGGGTCATGAAAAACTGTTTTTT. Translation gives CASSSVAGGHEKLFF.

The CDR3, as DNA: TGTGCCAGCAGTTTTAGGGGGCCGGACGAGCAGTACTTC. It specifies CASSFRGPDEQYF. The rearrangement links TRBV12-3 or TRBV12-4 to TRBJ2-7, with TRBD1 matching 7 bases. V dropped 3 bases and J dropped 5; count of bases not matched to a gene: 4. This CDR3 has 13 amino acids.